This TCR beta chain was sequenced for a study of OX40 agonist ivuxolimab in advanced cancers. Across the whole study: Patients were dosed intravenously with ivuxolimab at 0.01 to 10 mg/kg every 2 weeks. Study-wide results and caveats: Patients with a partial response at 0.1-3.0 mg/kg had among the lowest clonal expansion.

Assay used: immunoSEQ multiplex PCR; TCRdb lists only in-frame clones, some missing. The data show tens of thousands of clones, around 94% seen once. This CDR3 contains 14 residues. Germline V gives CDR1 SGHKS, CDR2 YYEKEE (reference sequence). V was clipped by 4 bases and J by 3 bases, with 14 bases between them. This clone was seen only once. As yet, its antigen is unknown. The chain joins TRBV5-5 to TRBJ2-7; D might be TRBD1 (5 bases). The starting material was CD4+ or CD8+ T cells sorted from blood, obtained in a trial of the OX40 agonist ivuxolimab. This TCR was recovered from an adult with an advanced solid tumor such as melanoma, head and neck, liver or kidney cancer. The CDR3 protein is CASSVDTLIYEQYF. In DNA, the CDR3 is TGTGCCAGCAGCGTGGACACACTAATCTACGAGCAGTACTTC.